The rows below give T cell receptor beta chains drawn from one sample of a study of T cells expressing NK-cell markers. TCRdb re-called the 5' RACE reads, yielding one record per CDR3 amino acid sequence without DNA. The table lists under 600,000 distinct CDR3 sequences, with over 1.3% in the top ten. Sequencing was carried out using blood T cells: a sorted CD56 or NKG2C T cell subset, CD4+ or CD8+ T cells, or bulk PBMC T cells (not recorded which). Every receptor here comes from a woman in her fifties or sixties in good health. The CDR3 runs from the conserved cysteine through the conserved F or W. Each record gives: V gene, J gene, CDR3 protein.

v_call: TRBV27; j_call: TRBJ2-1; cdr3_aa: CASSLRTGVVNEQFF
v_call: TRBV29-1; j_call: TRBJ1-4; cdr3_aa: CSVSHVRGGKLFF
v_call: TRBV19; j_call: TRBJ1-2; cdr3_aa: CASTLQENYGYTF
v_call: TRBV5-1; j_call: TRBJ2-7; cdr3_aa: CASSLAGVREHEQYF
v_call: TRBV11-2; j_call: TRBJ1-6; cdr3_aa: CASSLSGGVKGSPLHF
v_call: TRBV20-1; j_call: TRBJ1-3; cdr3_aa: CSATLTGGGSGNTIYF
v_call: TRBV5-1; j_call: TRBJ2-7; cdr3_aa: CASSLVAGGDYEQYF
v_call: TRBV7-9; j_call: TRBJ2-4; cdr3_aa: CASSLGGRWDIQYF
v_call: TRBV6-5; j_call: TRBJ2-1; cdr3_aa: CASRPRLAGQDNEQFF
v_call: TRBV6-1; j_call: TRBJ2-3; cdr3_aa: CASSEATGTLFITDTQYF
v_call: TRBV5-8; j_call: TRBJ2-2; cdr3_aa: CASSLGDRSTGELFF
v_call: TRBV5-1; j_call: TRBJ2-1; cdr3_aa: CASNTALRQNEQFF
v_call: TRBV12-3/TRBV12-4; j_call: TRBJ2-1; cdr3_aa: CASSLSGRNEQFF
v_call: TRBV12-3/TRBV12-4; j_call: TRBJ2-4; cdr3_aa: CASSHGYRGLLTKNIQYF
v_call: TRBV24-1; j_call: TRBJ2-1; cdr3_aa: CATSDPIAGGGNEQFF
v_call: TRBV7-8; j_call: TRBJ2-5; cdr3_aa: CASSPRLAGGLGSQYF
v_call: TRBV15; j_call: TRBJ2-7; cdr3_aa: CATSSGPNSYEQYF
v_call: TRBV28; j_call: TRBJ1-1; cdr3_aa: CASRTQNTEAFF
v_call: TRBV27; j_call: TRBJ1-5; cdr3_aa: CASSFSVGTGNQPQHF
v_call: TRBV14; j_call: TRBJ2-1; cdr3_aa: CASSQVRRASGRSIGNEQFF
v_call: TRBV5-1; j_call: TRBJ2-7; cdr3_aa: CASSRLEVSSEQYF
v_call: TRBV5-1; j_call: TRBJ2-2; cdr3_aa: CASSVLAGEGGELFF
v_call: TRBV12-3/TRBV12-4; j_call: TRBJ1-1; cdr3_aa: CASSFFKGHRTEAFF
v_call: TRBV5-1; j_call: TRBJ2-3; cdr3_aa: CASSLTSGTRDTQYF
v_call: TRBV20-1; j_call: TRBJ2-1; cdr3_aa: CSARDGGRASDEQFF
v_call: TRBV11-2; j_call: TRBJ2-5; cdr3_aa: CASSLRTSGTQETQYF
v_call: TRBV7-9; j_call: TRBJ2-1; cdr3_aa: CASSFPGLEQFF
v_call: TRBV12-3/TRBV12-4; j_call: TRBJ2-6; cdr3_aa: CASSSGTGILSGANVLTF
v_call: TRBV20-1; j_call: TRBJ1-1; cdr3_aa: CSASRDARLNTEAFF
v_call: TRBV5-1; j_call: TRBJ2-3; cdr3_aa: CASSLELAVRREQYF
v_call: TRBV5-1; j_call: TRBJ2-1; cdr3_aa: CASSAPGLAHNEQFF
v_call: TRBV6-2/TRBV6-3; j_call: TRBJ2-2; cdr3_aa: CASSYGGGPGELFF
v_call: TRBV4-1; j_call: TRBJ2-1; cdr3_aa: CASSHPRDKQFF
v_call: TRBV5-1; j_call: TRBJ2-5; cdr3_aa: CASSLVGRTQYF
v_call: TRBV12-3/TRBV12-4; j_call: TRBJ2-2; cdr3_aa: CASPGTQGSTGELFF
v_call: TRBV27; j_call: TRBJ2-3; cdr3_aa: CASNKVGGTDTQYF
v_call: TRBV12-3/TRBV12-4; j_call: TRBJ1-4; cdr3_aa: CASSPYATNEKLFF
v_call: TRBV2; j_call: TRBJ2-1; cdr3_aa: CATQERTGEFNEQFF
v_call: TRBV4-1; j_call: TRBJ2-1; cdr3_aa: CASSQDLVREQFF
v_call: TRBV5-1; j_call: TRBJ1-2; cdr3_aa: CASRDGQGLDYGYTF
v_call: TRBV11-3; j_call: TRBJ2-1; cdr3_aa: CASSLILRTEAFF
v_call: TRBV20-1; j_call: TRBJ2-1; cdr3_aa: CSARDPSRGQDNEQFF
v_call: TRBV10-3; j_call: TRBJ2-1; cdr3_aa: CAISTSGTYNEQFF
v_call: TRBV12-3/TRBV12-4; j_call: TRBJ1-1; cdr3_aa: CASGRGMNTEAFF
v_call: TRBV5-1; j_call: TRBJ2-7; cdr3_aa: CASSLDLFKGQEQYF